The text below deals with one TCR beta chain. Its binding antigen is unknown. Base-call qualities are not available, and no considerably larger clone is one nucleotide away. The record originates from a study of shared clonotypes between healthy human individuals (dated by TCRdb to 2020 to 2022). Regarding the research as a whole: The cohort comprised two women and a few men aged 18 to 49 years. For each donor, three plates each were used for CD4 naive and CD4 memory, two plates were used for CD8 naive, and one plate was used for CD8 memory. The study deeply sequenced blood TCR repertoires of five healthy adults to estimate repertoire size and the extent of clonotype sharing between individuals. Different laboratories and diverse techniques were used to prepare libraries and sequence TCR repertoires, to increase sequencing depth and limit assay-specific biases. Per donor, leukapheresis produced somewhere between about 0.9 and 9 billion PBMCs. Study-wide findings and limitations: Rarefaction of sorted-subset datasets indicated incomplete sequencing despite the large sequencing depth. Sharing across a few donors was observed for approximately 4.6% of naive CD4, less than 4% of naive CD8, 2.3% of memory CD4, and roughly 0.4% of memory CD8 clonotypes. Based on pairwise subsampling, the degree of clonotype sharing among donors was expected to be affected by sequencing depth. Sampling was restricted to blood, and TCR repertoires in tissue are likely to differ from TCR repertoires in blood. Because the study included only a small number of donors, the genetic and exposure-history diversity represented was limited. Clonotypes shared by all four sorted-subset donors showed higher generation probabilities than non-shared clonotypes. Naive subsets generally had larger estimated clonotype richness than memory subsets.

Trimming takes 0 bases off V and 6 bases off J; junction bases not matched to a gene: 6. Spanning cysteine to phenylalanine, the CDR3 consists of 16 amino acids. The sequence is cut down to CDR3 DNA, 48 bases in frame from base 1. The germline V gene sets CDR1 to SGHRS and CDR2 to YFSETQ. Healthy HIV-negative adults with no recently reported acute infections or vaccinations were included as donors. Every donor was a Caucasian adult residing in Nashville, Tennessee, USA. CD4+ T cells were enriched by magnetic negative selection; naive cells were then positively selected on CD45RA, and the negative fraction formed the memory subset. After blood collection by leukapheresis, PBMCs were isolated using Ficoll-Histopaque density gradient centrifugation and then cryopreserved in the vapor phase of liquid nitrogen. Analytical flow cytometry was used to check the purity and quantity of every magnetically sorted T cell population. Genomic DNA was isolated from every sorted fraction and measured by UV absorbance on a Nanodrop 2000c.

Using the deep immunoSEQ assay, multiplex PCR amplified TCR CDR3 regions from genomic DNA. For each cell subset, the extracted genomic DNA was distributed evenly across all wells of several immunoSEQ 96-well plates, and each plate served as one replicate. For sorted subsets, 200 to 250 ng of genomic DNA, equivalent to around 29,000 T cell genomes, went into each replicate PCR. Purified libraries were quantified with a Qubit 3.0 fluorometer, sized on a Bioanalyzer 2100, and re-quantified with the KAPA Library Quantification kit. Every immunoSEQ 96-well plate was sequenced on a separate single-read 150-cycle Illumina NextSeq 550 flow cell. The source study handled its data this way. Because only junctional sequences without quality scores were contained in the immunoSEQ output, filtering matching that applied to full-length reads could not be performed. To assign V/J genes and CDR3, sequences were annotated against IMGT germline references using PyIR, a Python wrapper for IgBLAST v1.9. Any read was removed if the V/J assignment was weak (E-value above 1e-6), the CDR3 was missing, or the read contained stop codons, out-of-frame junctions, or ambiguous translated residues. V3J clonotypes were defined by identical inferred V gene, J gene, and CDR3 amino acid sequence. To compute the percentage overlap between repertoires, the number of shared unique clonotypes was divided by the size of the smaller repertoire. Repertoire richness was assessed with RTK rarefaction, the Chao1 estimator, and Recon v2.1 estimates of unobserved clonotypes. Generation probabilities for all TCRbeta clonotypes obtained by the gDNA method from several donors were computed using OLGA. TCRdb carries this immuneACCESS record with in-frame sequences only. Its versions omit some clonotypes, under half of them owing to an unresolved V gene in the studies checked, with the rest unexplained. For V, J and clone size, that table is used; D and trimming come from the DNA. The sample includes roughly 2.5 million clones, with just over 90% observed a single time. Over 0.12% of the sample belongs to the ten largest clones.

The material sequenced was naive CD4+ T cells sorted from blood. The cell subset or site label corresponds to: CD45RA+ positively selected. Recombination joined TRBV5-1 with TRBJ2-1, with TRBD2 identical over 10 junction bases. The sequence was obtained from a man aged 18 to 30 in good health. The DNA is as follows: TGCGCCAGCAGCTTGGCTCTAGCGGGAGCTGTCAATGAGCAGTTCTTC. Its product reads: CASSLALAGAVNEQFF. Extended through the reference TRBV5-1 and TRBJ2-1 proteins, this CDR3 yields the full variable domain: KAGVTQTPRYLIKTRGQQVTLSCSPISGHRSVSWYQQTPGQGLQFLFEYFSETQRNKGNFPGRFSGRQFSNSRSEMNVSTLELGDSALYLCASSLALAGAVNEQFFGPGTRLTVL.